The 30 T cell receptor beta chains reported below all come from one sample, sequenced in a study of vaccination and CD4 T cells after COVID-19. Their antigens remain unidentified. Cultured CD4+ T-cell DNA underwent Oncomine TCR Beta short-read sequencing. Each CDR3 protein is one row after TCRdb ran MiXCR on the PCR reads. In the table there are over 20,000 distinct CDR3 sequences, roughly 45% of which are singletons. Sample treatment: roughly nine-day PBMC culture with coronavirus spike peptide pools or control peptides (ViraFEST assay). Material for sequencing was CD4+ T cells from blood, cultured in vitro. The receptors here all came from a human donor who had recovered from COVID-19.

This chain uses TRBV30 with TRBJ1-1, with D possibly TRBD1 on 5 matching bases. The germline V gene encodes CDR1 GTSNPN and CDR2 SVGIG (reference sequence). The V and J ends lost 4 bases and 7 bases respectively, with 7 bases between them. The CDR3 length is 10 residues. The DNA for the CDR3 is TGTGCCTGGATCAGGGTTGAAGCTTTCTTT. The encoded protein is CAWIRVEAFF.

This rearrangement joins TRBV6-2 or TRBV6-3 to TRBJ2-1; 10 positions agree with TRBD1. V gave up 5 bases and J gave up 5 bases; unmatched junction bases: 6. This CDR3 region has 15 residues. Germline values: CDR1 MNHEY, CDR2 SVGEGT. CDR3 amino acids: CASSPGTGVHNEQFF. In DNA form, the CDR3 reads TGTGCCAGCAGTCCCGGGACAGGGGTACACAATGAGCAGTTCTTC.

This clonotype has more than one count but fewer than ten. The rearrangement uses TRBV4-2 and TRBJ1-2; unclear D gene. Germline V CDR1 and CDR2: LGHNA, YNFKEQ. V gave up 0 bases and J gave up 4 bases, with 9 bases separating them. The CDR3 is 14 amino acids. DNA for the CDR3: TGTGCCAGCAGCCAAGATTCGGCGGGCTATGGCTACACCTTC. Its translation is CASSQDSAGYGYTF.

This rearrangement joins TRBV12-3 or TRBV12-4 to TRBJ2-7; D remains unclear. V gave up 5 bases and J gave up 0 bases, with 5 bases separating them. The CDR3 runs to 12 residues. CDR3 sequence reads: CASSPISYEQYF. The CDR3 coding sequence is TGTGCCAGCAGTCCCATCTCCTACGAGCAGTACTTC.

This clonotype has a handful of counts. The chain employs TRBV20-1 and TRBJ2-7; 13 nucleotides agree with TRBD2. The length of the CDR3 is 14 residues. Trimming took 2 bases from V and 6 from J; bases not matched to a gene: 4. Germline V CDR1 and CDR2: DFQATT, SNEGSKA (reference sequence). Here the CDR3 DNA reads TGCAGTGCTAGACGGACTAGCGGGAGTTCCGAGCAGTACTTC. This sequence encodes CSARRTSGSSEQYF.

The genes are TRBV7-6 and TRBJ2-6; TRBD2 agrees at 10 bases. The CDR3 consists of 18 residues. J lost 2 bases, V lost 2 bases, and 6 bases had no gene match. The germline V gene encodes CDR1 SGHVS and CDR2 FNYEAQ. Written as DNA, the CDR3 is TGTGCCAGCAGCTTATACCCTAGCGGGAGTCCTGGGGCCAACGTCCTGACTTTC. It translates to CASSLYPSGSPGANVLTF.

This clonotype was picked up one time. The chain is built from TRBV12-3 or TRBV12-4 and TRBJ1-1; TRBD1 might be the D (5 bases). With 3 bases removed from V and 5 bases from J, the gap between germline ends came to 10 bases. The CDR3 extends over 13 amino acids. The CDR3 loop is CASSFGGETEAFF. The DNA of the CDR3 is TGTGCCAGCAGTTTTGGGGGGGAGACTGAAGCTTTCTTT.

The V call is TRBV7-3, the J call TRBJ1-5, with D maybe TRBD1 (6 bases). V was cut by 5 bases and J by 2 bases, with 13 bases left in between. CDR3 length: 15 amino acids. Germline V lookup: CDR1 SGHTA, CDR2 FQGTGA. The CDR3 DNA reads as TGTGCCAGCAGCCCGAACACAGGGCGCAATCAGCCCCAGCATTTT. Its protein product is CASSPNTGRNQPQHF. Complete variable domain (other parts from reference TRBV7-3 and TRBJ1-5): GAGVSQTPSNKVTEKGKYVELRCDPISGHTALYWYRQSLGQGPEFLIYFQGTGAADDSGLPNDRFFAVRPEGSVSTLKIQRTERGDSAVYLCASSPNTGRNQPQHFGDGTRLSIL.

The gene calls are TRBV18 and TRBJ1-2; possibly TRBD1 for D (5 bases). Germline CDR1 reads KGHSH; CDR2 reads LQKENI. The CDR3 covers 15 residues. Trimming removed 3 bases at V and 4 bases at J, with 15 bases between. The CDR3 sequence is CASSPQGRQFYGYTF. The CDR3 DNA reads TGTGCCAGCTCACCCCAAGGTCGACAGTTCTATGGCTACACCTTC.

The chain has TRBV7-3 and TRBJ2-3; TRBD2 might be the D (5 bases). Germline CDR1 SGHTA, CDR2 FQGTGA. The CDR3 is made up of 15 amino acids. The germline V and J ends were trimmed by 3 bases and 0 bases, with 10 bases remaining between them. CDR3 bases: TGTGCCAGCAGCTTCGGGATATCTAGCACAGATACGCAGTATTTT. This sequence encodes CASSFGISSTDTQYF.

The V and J genes are TRBV20-1 and TRBJ1-2; maybe TRBD1 (6 bases). Germline loops: CDR1 DFQATT, CDR2 SNEGSKA (reference sequence). The CDR3 contains 15 residues. Deletions cut 6 bases from V and 7 bases from J, with 24 bases between. Here the CDR3 reads CSAGGGTRQVGGYTF. The CDR3 DNA sequence: TGCAGTGCCGGGGGGGGGACGCGACAGGTCGGTGGCTACACCTTC.

The chain has TRBV7-3 and TRBJ1-6, with D unclear. CDR3 length: 15 residues. Trimming shortened V by 2 bases and J by 7 bases, and 12 bases separated the two germline ends. CDR1 is SGHTA, CDR2 FQGTGA, per germline. For the CDR3, the DNA is TGTGCCAGCAGCTTATCGGGGTCGGTAAATTCACCCCTCCACTTT. Its protein is CASSLSGSVNSPLHF.

The chain couples TRBV20-1 to TRBJ2-5; D remains ambiguous. Germline CDR1 is DFQATT and CDR2 is SNEGSKA (reference sequence). The CDR3 extends over 12 amino acids. Trimming took off 0 bases at V and 5 bases at J, with 7 bases between the two ends. The CDR3 reads CSAREDGETQYF. The CDR3 nucleotides read TGCAGTGCTAGAGAAGATGGGGAGACCCAGTACTTC.

The V and J genes are TRBV6-2 or TRBV6-3 and TRBJ1-3; D call uncertain. This CDR3 contains 13 residues. Germline V lookup: CDR1 MNHEY, CDR2 SVGEGT. Trimming removed 7 bases from V and 6 bases from J, with 13 bases in between. CDR3 region: CASNDPAENTIYF. The CDR3 DNA reads TGTGCCAGCAATGACCCTGCGGAAAACACCATATATTTT.

This clonotype was seen a few times. The chain recombines TRBV6-1 with TRBJ2-5; D may be TRBD2 (5 bases). The CDR3 runs to 15 residues. Germline lookup yields CDR1 MNHNS and CDR2 SASEGT. The V and J ends lost 8 bases and 5 bases respectively, with 21 bases between them. The CDR3 sequence: CASGTRGGIGETQYF. CDR3 nucleotides: TGTGCCAGCGGCACCCGAGGAGGTATCGGTGAGACCCAGTACTTC.

There are a few counts of this clonotype. This chain uses TRBV6-1 with TRBJ2-3, with TRBD2 matching 7 bases. Trimming cost V 7 bases and J 3 bases; bases outside gene matches: 7. The germline V gene encodes CDR1 MNHNS and CDR2 SASEGT. The CDR3 loop spans 14 amino acids. DNA for the CDR3: TGTGCCAGCAAGGGGACTACGAGGACAGATACGCAGTATTTT. Protein product: CASKGTTRTDTQYF.

This clonotype was counted only a few times. CDR3 DNA: TGTGCCAGCAATGGACAGGGCAATCAGCCCCAGCATTTT. This encodes CASNGQGNQPQHF. This chain uses TRBV2 with TRBJ1-5; TRBD1 matches 7 bases. Germline V gene data show CDR1 as SNHLY and CDR2 as FYNNEI. J lost 2 bases, V lost 7 bases, and 2 bases had no gene match. CDR3 length equals 13 residues.

The chain uses TRBV24-1 and TRBJ1-4, with 9 bases identical to TRBD1. Germline lookup yields CDR1 KGHDR and CDR2 SFDVKD. CDR3 length equals 17 residues. V was clipped by 4 bases and J by 8 bases; unmatched bases: 13. CDR3 sequence reads: CATSDSGTGLSGEKLFF. The CDR3 coding sequence is TGTGCCACCAGTGACTCCGGGACAGGGCTATCAGGGGAAAAACTGTTTTTT.

The chain couples TRBV6-4 to TRBJ2-3, with 9 bases lining up with TRBD2. The V and J ends lost 4 bases and 2 bases, in that order; junction bases with no gene match: 4. The CDR3 totals 15 residues. The germline CDR1 and CDR2 sequences are MRHNA and SNTAGT. CDR3 DNA sequence: TGTGCCAGCAGTGTGGCGGGAGGGACCACAGATACGCAGTATTTT. Protein product: CASSVAGGTTDTQYF.

The chain employs TRBV24-1 and TRBJ2-3; no firm D call. The ends were cut back, 6 bases at V and 0 bases at J, with 15 bases in the middle. Per the germline V gene, CDR1 is KGHDR and CDR2 is SFDVKD. This CDR3 has 16 amino acids. The chain's CDR3 is CATSSPTETSTDTQYF. CDR3 nucleotide sequence: TGTGCCACCAGTAGTCCTACAGAAACTAGCACAGATACGCAGTATTTT.

V gene TRBV28 combines with J gene TRBJ2-7; tentative D call: TRBD2 (6 bases). The V end lost 6 bases, the J end lost 0 bases, and 21 bases lay between the germline ends. Germline assignment: CDR1 MDHEN and CDR2 SYDVKM. CDR3 length equals 17 residues. The CDR3: CASRPGWGEPHSYEQYF. In DNA, the CDR3 is TGTGCCAGCAGGCCTGGGTGGGGGGAACCCCACTCCTACGAGCAGTACTTC.

This clonotype was seen a few times. This chain uses TRBV7-2 with TRBJ1-1, with D unresolved. V lost 4 bases, J lost 6 bases, and 9 bases lay in between. Germline loops: CDR1 SGHTA, CDR2 FQGNSA. There are 12 residues in the CDR3. The CDR3 is CASSSDWAEAFF. The DNA of the CDR3 is TGTGCCAGCAGCTCTGACTGGGCTGAAGCTTTCTTT.

The table lists this clonotype with a few counts. The chain links TRBV20-1 to TRBJ1-3; no reliable D call. From germline, CDR1 is DFQATT and CDR2 SNEGSKA (reference sequence). Trimming stripped 0 bases from V and 0 bases from J, with 6 bases between. The CDR3 totals 14 residues. The CDR3, as DNA: TGCAGTGCTAGAGATCGGGACTCTGGAAACACCATATATTTT. Amino acid sequence: CSARDRDSGNTIYF.

The gene calls are TRBV10-1 and TRBJ1-2; the D gene is possibly TRBD1 (6 bases). This CDR3 is built from 13 residues. Trimming cost V 5 bases and J 2 bases, with 9 bases left between them. Per germline, CDR1 WNHNN and CDR2 SYGVQD (reference sequence). The CDR3 nucleotides are TGCGCCAGCAGTCGGGGACAAAACTATGGCTACACCTTC. Its translation: CASSRGQNYGYTF.

This sequence joins TRBV18 and TRBJ2-7; 10 bases agree with TRBD1. Germline CDR1 KGHSH, CDR2 LQKENI. The CDR3 totals 14 residues. The V segment lost 1 base and the J segment 5 bases; nucleotides outside the gene matches: 2. The CDR3 coding sequence is TGTGCCAGCTCACCACTTGGACAGGGGGACGAGCAGTACTTC. Its protein product is CASSPLGQGDEQYF. Looking up the rest from reference TRBV18 and TRBJ2-7 gives the full variable domain: NAGVMQNPRHLVRRRGQEARLRCSPMKGHSHVYWYRQLPEEGLKFMVYLQKENIIDESGMPKERFSAEFPKEGPSILRIQQVVRGDSAAYFCASSPLGQGDEQYFGPGTRLTVT.

This clonotype was observed a few times. V usage is TRBV5-1 and J usage is TRBJ1-1; a weak D match, TRBD1 (6 bases). CDR3 length equals 14 residues. Trimming pared 4 bases from V and 3 bases from J, leaving 13 bases between. The germline V gene encodes CDR1 SGHRS and CDR2 YFSETQ. CDR3 DNA: TGCGCCAGCAGCCACAGGGAAGCGCACACTGAAGCTTTCTTT. It translates to CASSHREAHTEAFF.

Comment on this clonotype: Compared with germline, one end of the junction differs, possibly owing to a read error. The rearrangement uses TRBV28 and TRBJ2-7; 10 bases align to TRBD1. Germline lookup yields CDR1 MDHEN and CDR2 SYDVKM. The CDR3 runs 18 residues. CDR3 DNA: TGTGCTAGCAGTCCGCGTCCGATCCGGGACAGGGGAACCTACGAGCAGTACTTC. Amino acids: CASSPRPIRDRGTYEQYF.

The rearrangement joins TRBV6-1 to TRBJ2-1, with D unresolved. V was cut by 8 bases and J by 7 bases, with 12 bases left in between. CDR3 length equals 12 residues. Germline V gene lookup returns CDR1 MNHNS and CDR2 SASEGT. The CDR3 here is CASVGIGNEQFF. CDR3 coding DNA: TGTGCCAGCGTGGGCATCGGAAATGAGCAGTTCTTC.

This clonotype was found a few times. The chain employs TRBV6-5 and TRBJ2-1; 8 bases fit TRBD1. The V gene end was trimmed by 4 bases and the J gene end by 12 bases; junction bases not matched to a gene: 17. The CDR3 consists of 16 residues. Germline assignment: CDR1 MNHEY and CDR2 SVGAGI. DNA of the CDR3: TGTGCCAGCAGTTGGGCGGGACAGGTACCCCCTTGGGGGCAGTTCTTC. Amino acids: CASSWAGQVPPWGQFF.

In DNA form, the CDR3 reads TGTGCCAGCAGCGTGGGACAGAACTATTCACCCCTCCACTTT. Translating gives CASSVGQNYSPLHF. The chain uses TRBV9 and TRBJ1-6; 7 bases agree with TRBD1. The V segment lost 2 bases and the J segment 8 bases; nucleotides outside the gene matches: 4. In germline, CDR1 is SGDLS, CDR2 YYNGEE. CDR3 length: 14 amino acids.